This is a list of T cell receptor beta chains from one sample in a study of T cell repertoires in ileal Crohn's disease. Only in-frame clones appear in the TCRdb table, and some are missing; sequencing was by immunoSEQ multiplex PCR. In the table there are 11,000 to 15,000 clones, roughly four fifths of which are singletons. The sequenced sample consisted of ileal tissue. These receptors were collected from an adult with Crohn's disease. Each CDR3 is given with its conserved first and last residue. D genes are given only for firm matches. Not all rows give a size; the values are once, few, many and, for expanded clones, a class.

V gene	D gene	clone size	J gene	CDR3 DNA	CDR3 protein
TRBV5-4	TRBD1	-	TRBJ2-3	TGTGCCAGCAGCACCGGGACAGGGTTAGATACGCAGTATTTT	CASSTGTGLDTQYF
TRBV6-5	-	-	TRBJ1-4	TGTGCCAGCAGCTGGCAGGCTTATGAAAAACTGTTTTTT	CASSWQAYEKLFF
TRBV28	-	-	TRBJ1-1	TGTGCCAGCAGTAGGCGCACAGGCCGTACTGAAGCTTTCTTT	CASSRRTGRTEAFF
TRBV6-5	TRBD2	-	TRBJ2-7	TGTGCCAGCAGTTACTCGGGTAGCGGGTTTTACGAGCAGTACTTC	CASSYSGSGFYEQYF
TRBV5-5	TRBD2	-	TRBJ2-7	TGTGCCAGCAGCTCCACTAGCGGGAGTTACGAGCAGTACTTC	CASSSTSGSYEQYF
TRBV5-1	-	few	TRBJ1-1	TGCGCCAGCAGCTTAACTACAGGGAGCACTGAAGCTTTCTTT	CASSLTTGSTEAFF
TRBV5-1	-	-	TRBJ2-7	TGCGCCAGCAGCTTGGTGCGGGGCGAGCAGTACTTC	CASSLVRGEQYF
TRBV11-2	-	-	TRBJ1-1	TGTGCCAGCAGCTTCGGCGGAAACCAGAACACTGAAGCTTTCTTT	CASSFGGNQNTEAFF
TRBV5-5	-	once	TRBJ2-6	TGTGCCAGCAGCTTGGAAACTTCGGTAACCAACGTCCTGACTTTC	CASSLETSVTNVLTF
TRBV6-1	TRBD1	medium-sized	TRBJ1-4	TGTGCCAGCAGTGGGTCCCAGGGGGCTAATGAAAAACTGTTTTTT	CASSGSQGANEKLFF
TRBV5-4	-	-	TRBJ1-4	TGTGCCAGCAGCTTCCAGGGTTGTGAAAAACTGTTTTTT	CASSFQGCEKLFF
TRBV2	-	-	TRBJ2-7	TGTGCCAGCAGTGAAACTAGATTTATCGAGCAGTACTTC	CASSETRFIEQYF
TRBV9	TRBD2	-	TRBJ2-1	TGTGCCAGCAGCGGGGAAGCGGGAGGGTACGAGCAGTTCTTC	CASSGEAGGYEQFF
TRBV4-1	-	-	TRBJ2-1	TGCGCCAGCAGCCACCCAACAGGGAATTCCTACAATGAGCAGTTCTTC	CASSHPTGNSYNEQFF
TRBV30	-	-	TRBJ2-3	TGTGCCTGGAGTGCCGGGCGGGACACAGATACGCAGTATTTT	CAWSAGRDTDTQYF
TRBV6-5	TRBD1	-	TRBJ2-7	TGTGCCAGCAGTCCGACCCCGGGACAGGCGAGCGAGCAGTACTTC	CASSPTPGQASEQYF
TRBV11-1	-	few	TRBJ2-7	TGTGCCAGCTCTTCCCCCCCAGGATACGAGCAGTACTTC	CASSSPPGYEQYF
TRBV15	-	once	TRBJ1-4	TGTGCCACAACTCCGGGAAGTAATGAAAAACTGTTTTTT	CATTPGSNEKLFF
TRBV10-1	TRBD2	-	TRBJ2-7	TGCGCCAGCAGTGAGGGACTAGCGGGCGTCTACGAGCAGTACTTC	CASSEGLAGVYEQYF
TRBV5-4	TRBD2	-	TRBJ2-7	TGTGCCAGCAGCTCTAGCGGGAGGGGCCCCTACGAGCAGTACTTC	CASSSSGRGPYEQYF
TRBV5-4	TRBD1	-	TRBJ1-5	TGTGCCAGCAGCTCTGGGACAGACAATCAGCCCCAGCATTTT	CASSSGTDNQPQHF
TRBV7-6	TRBD1	-	TRBJ2-1	TGTGCCAGCAGCTTAGGGGACAGGGCCAATGAGCAGTTCTTC	CASSLGDRANEQFF